The 16 T cell receptor beta chains below were found in one sample sequenced in a study of CD8 T cells in ankylosing spondylitis. TCRdb analysed the 5' RACE reads with MiXCR anew, one entry per CDR3 protein. The sample has 150,000 to 200,000 distinct CDR3 sequences, 15% to 20% seen once. The sequencing input was blood, either unsorted or a sorted T cell fraction (not recorded which). Every receptor here comes from a male donor aged 10-30 years with ankylosing spondylitis or in good health (not recorded which).

This clonotype was observed a handful of times. The CDR3 loop is CASSLSSDYEQYF. The CDR3 DNA follows: TGTGCCAGCAGCCTGTCTAGCGACTACGAGCAGTACTTC. The chain recombines TRBV27 with TRBJ2-7, with D tentatively TRBD2 (6 bases). Trimming shortened V by 6 bases and J by 3 bases, and 12 bases separated the two germline ends. CDR3 size: 13 residues. From germline, CDR1 is MNHEY and CDR2 SMNVEV (reference sequence).

The V gene is TRBV27, the J gene TRBJ2-7; 12 nucleotides match TRBD2. Germline V gene sequence: CDR1 MNHEY, CDR2 SMNVEV (reference sequence). The length of the CDR3 is 19 residues. Losses at the gene ends were 10 bases for V and 2 bases for J; bases not matched to a gene: 21. The CDR3 nucleotides are TGTGCCAACCCCTATCCCGGGACTAGCGGGTCCTCAGGACCCTACGAGCAGTACGTC. Translating gives CANPYPGTSGSSGPYEQYV.

The genes are TRBV25-1 and TRBJ2-1; TRBD1 agrees at 7 bases. Germline V gives CDR1 MGHDK, CDR2 SYGVNS. The V and J ends lost 3 bases and 11 bases, in that order; junction bases with no gene match: 10. This CDR3 is built from 14 residues. CDR3 sequence reads: CASSDFTGTAKQFF. The CDR3 DNA reads TGTGCCAGCAGTGACTTCACCGGGACAGCCAAGCAGTTCTTC.

At least ten counts were recorded for this clonotype. The V call is TRBV20-1, the J call TRBJ2-1; D is possibly TRBD1 (5 bases). Germline-derived CDR1 and CDR2 are DFQATT and SNEGSKA (reference sequence). This CDR3 comprises 14 residues. V lost 2 bases and J 9 bases, leaving 17 bases between the germline ends. The CDR3 loop is CSARTPKGHGEQFF. The CDR3 DNA follows: TGCAGTGCTAGAACCCCGAAGGGGCATGGTGAGCAGTTCTTC.

At least ten counts were recorded for this clonotype. The rearrangement uses TRBV20-1 and TRBJ1-1, with D perhaps TRBD1 (6 bases). The CDR3 runs 13 residues. Germline CDR1 is DFQATT and CDR2 is SNEGSKA (reference sequence). Trimming left V 4 bases short and J 5 bases short, with 14 bases between. The CDR3 is CSAKGVVWTEAFF. The CDR3 nucleotides are TGCAGTGCTAAGGGGGTCGTTTGGACTGAAGCTTTCTTT.

This clonotype was observed at least ten times. CDR3 residues: CASSAGTYEQYF. For the CDR3, the DNA is TGTGCCAGCAGTGCGGGGACCTACGAGCAGTACTTC. This chain joins TRBV2 and TRBJ2-7; D may be TRBD2 (5 bases). Germline CDR1 is SNHLY and CDR2 is FYNNEI. The CDR3 is 12 amino acids. Trimming took off 4 bases at V and 2 bases at J, with 6 bases between the two ends.

This clonotype was picked up many times. V is TRBV3-1 and J is TRBJ2-3; D is undetermined. CDR1 is LGHDT and CDR2 is YNNKEL in the germline V gene (reference sequence). CDR3 length: 13 residues. V lost 0 bases, J lost 8 bases, and 9 bases lay in between. CDR3: CASSQDLVGTQYF. The DNA of the CDR3 is TGTGCCAGCAGCCAAGATTTAGTCGGTACGCAGTATTTT.

This clonotype was observed many times. The V gene is TRBV6-5, the J gene TRBJ1-2; D is ambiguous. Germline values: CDR1 MNHEY, CDR2 SVGAGI. The CDR3 contains 14 residues. Trimming removed 7 bases at V and 0 bases at J, with 12 bases between. Here the CDR3 DNA reads TGTGCCAGCAATAAAGGGTTAGCTAACTATGGCTACACCTTC. This codes for CASNKGLANYGYTF.

This clonotype occurred many times. This chain links TRBV12-3 or TRBV12-4 with TRBJ2-2; D assignment may be TRBD1 or TRBD2 (5 bases each). V was shortened by 7 bases and J by 1 base, with 13 bases between the two germline ends. The CDR3 covers 15 residues. The CDR3 DNA reads as TGTGCCAGCACCTCCGGGGCCCTGAACACCGGGGAGCTGTTTTTT. This encodes CASTSGALNTGELFF.

This clonotype was seen repeatedly, ten times or more. The chain links TRBV6-2 or TRBV6-3 to TRBJ2-2, with D perhaps matching TRBD2 (5 bases). Germline values: CDR1 MNHEY, CDR2 SVGEGT. V lost 3 bases and J lost 5, with 7 bases in between. This CDR3 is 13 amino acids long. The DNA of the CDR3 is TGTGCCAGCAGTTATCGGGAAACCGGGGAGCTGTTTTTT. This translates into CASSYRETGELFF.

This clonotype was counted at least ten times. The rearrangement joins TRBV3-1 to TRBJ1-2; D remains unclear. The CDR3 extends over 13 amino acids. Germline loops: CDR1 LGHDT, CDR2 YNNKEL (reference sequence). Trimming removed 2 bases at V and 2 bases at J, with 6 bases between. CDR3 sequence reads: CASSQQANYGYTF. The CDR3 DNA follows: TGTGCCAGCAGCCAACAGGCCAACTATGGCTACACCTTC.

This clonotype has at least ten counts. This CDR3 reads CSARKGFLAEQFF. The CDR3 region has the DNA TGCAGTGCTAGGAAAGGTTTCCTGGCTGAGCAGTTCTTC. This chain links TRBV20-1 with TRBJ2-1; D is unclear. The CDR3 contains 13 residues. V was shortened by 3 bases and J by 9 bases, with 15 bases between the two germline ends. The V gene's germline CDR1 is DFQATT and CDR2 SNEGSKA (reference sequence).

This clonotype was seen a handful of times. V and J are TRBV5-1 and TRBJ2-1, with 8 bases aligning to TRBD2. CDR3 length: 15 amino acids. Germline-derived CDR1 and CDR2 are SGHRS and YFSETQ. V shed 4 bases, J shed 5 bases, and the junction held 8 bases outside the gene matches. CDR3 in amino acids: CASSLSGTVDNEQFF. The CDR3 nucleotides read TGCGCCAGCAGCCTTAGCGGGACGGTGGACAATGAGCAGTTCTTC.

This clonotype was found many times. V is TRBV5-1 and J is TRBJ2-1; 8 bases fit TRBD2. The junction had 12 bases not matched to a gene; V was cut back by 2 bases and J by 5 bases. The CDR3 covers 17 residues. From germline, CDR1 is SGHRS and CDR2 YFSETQ. The CDR3, as DNA: TGCGCCAGCAGCTTTAGACCGGCGGGAGGAACCAACAATGAGCAGTTCTTC. It codes for CASSFRPAGGTNNEQFF.

This chain links TRBV11-3 with TRBJ2-5; possibly TRBD1 for D (5 bases). The CDR3 contains 15 residues. Trimming shortened V by 1 base and J by 4 bases, and 13 bases separated the two germline ends. Germline CDR1 is SGHNT and CDR2 is YENEEA. The CDR3 DNA follows: TGTGCCAGCAGCTTAGGCTCAGGGTCGGTAGAGACCCAGTACTTC. It encodes CASSLGSGSVETQYF.

A single count supports this clonotype. V and J are TRBV20-1 and TRBJ1-3, with D uncertain. Trimming removed 3 bases at V and 0 bases at J, with 15 bases between. From germline, CDR1 is DFQATT and CDR2 SNEGSKA (reference sequence). This CDR3 spans 16 amino acids. This CDR3 is CSASPAGRSSGNTIYF. As DNA, the CDR3 is TGCAGTGCTAGTCCGGCAGGCCGGAGCTCTGGAAACACCATATATTTT.